This is a list of T cell receptor beta chains from one sample in a study of blood T cell repertoires in COVID-19. Assay: immunoSEQ multiplex PCR; the TCRdb copy retains only in-frame clones and omits some. The table shows 120,000 to 150,000 clones, with 80% to 90% occurring only once. Input material: peripheral blood. The origin of the receptors is a woman in her sixties or seventies with active COVID-19. CDR3s leave out the opening cysteine and the closing phenylalanine or tryptophan.

j_gene: TRBJ2-4; v_gene: TRBV3-1/TRBV3-2; CDR3aa: ASSQAGLAGVSKNIQY
j_gene: TRBJ2-1; v_gene: TRBV4-1; CDR3aa: ASSQDMSGRIYEQF
j_gene: TRBJ2-1; v_gene: TRBV6-6; CDR3aa: ASARAGDNEQF
j_gene: TRBJ2-1; v_gene: TRBV18; CDR3aa: ASSPPGLAGGSSYNEQF
j_gene: TRBJ1-4; v_gene: TRBV28; CDR3aa: ASSLPTGRKGEKLF
j_gene: TRBJ2-1; v_gene: TRBV10-3; CDR3aa: AIRGTSGRSYNEQF
j_gene: TRBJ1-4; v_gene: TRBV7-8; CDR3aa: ASSYLGTGNEKLF
j_gene: TRBJ2-7; v_gene: TRBV19; CDR3aa: ASSRTRTSYEQY
j_gene: TRBJ1-1; v_gene: TRBV5-1; CDR3aa: ASSLSLPGNTEAF
j_gene: TRBJ2-3; v_gene: TRBV5-1; CDR3aa: ASSLAPGDTQY
j_gene: TRBJ2-7; v_gene: TRBV5-1; CDR3aa: ASSRRQGSLGEQY
j_gene: TRBJ2-7; v_gene: TRBV4-3; CDR3aa: ASSQDIFSGEQY
j_gene: TRBJ2-5; v_gene: TRBV15; CDR3aa: ATSVIAGSQETQY
j_gene: TRBJ2-3; v_gene: TRBV15; CDR3aa: ATSREVAGGSDTQY
j_gene: TRBJ2-1; v_gene: TRBV4-1; CDR3aa: ASSQDVAGTSGRSEQF
j_gene: TRBJ2-1; v_gene: TRBV5-4; CDR3aa: AWEGLAGNEQF
j_gene: TRBJ2-5; v_gene: TRBV5-1; CDR3aa: ASSLGGFQETQY
j_gene: TRBJ2-7; v_gene: TRBV5-5; CDR3aa: ASSLERTYEQY
j_gene: TRBJ2-7; v_gene: TRBV10-3; CDR3aa: AINPTGSSYEQY
j_gene: TRBJ2-3; v_gene: TRBV7-2; CDR3aa: ASSLGPTDTQY
j_gene: TRBJ2-2; v_gene: TRBV7-3; CDR3aa: ASSLIGGQNTGELF